The clone carrying this TCR beta chain was seen ten or more times. Its antigen is not identified. These data belong to a study of T cell repertoires in cytomegalovirus infection. About the study: The public TCR beta signatures pointed to both CMV infection and matching HLA type.

TCRdb used MiXCR to reprocess the reads, holding one entry per CDR3 protein. The sample has 200,000 to 300,000 distinct CDR3 sequences, roughly 13% seen once. With V trimmed by 7 bases and J by 4 bases, 8 bases remained unmatched. Germline loops: CDR1 SNHLY, CDR2 FYNNEI. The CDR3 length is 14 residues. Study-wide results and caveats: Clonotypes of TCR beta that were HLA-C-restricted and CMV-specific dominated the ex vivo response. Cumulated frequencies of public TCR beta families served to identify carriers of CMV plus the relevant HLA.

J is TRBJ2-7 and V is TRBV2; 9 bases map to TRBD2. Sample: PBMCs. This TCR was sampled from a human donor in good health (CMV status not recorded). Some clones in this sample may be carry-over from other donors' samples. CDR3 in amino acids: CASTLAGEDYEQYF. The CDR3 DNA sequence: TGTGCCAGCACCTTAGCGGGAGAGGATTACGAGCAGTACTTC.